The 4 T cell receptor beta chains in this list originate from one sample, sequenced in a study of beta chain features in type 1 diabetes. Study-wide results and limits: A moderate, significant TCRB CDR3 shortening appeared in type 1 diabetes across four CD4+ subsets.

The entirety of the isolated RNA underwent reverse transcription, so expressed TCRB transcripts were sequenced. Assay used: immunoSEQ multiplex PCR; TCRdb lists only in-frame clones, some missing. This repertoire shows a few hundred thousand clones, about 20% found once; its top ten account for less than 0.03%. Antigens of these TCRs are unknown. The specimen was naive CD4+ T cells from blood. The receptors originated from a woman between 35 and 50 years old with type 1 diabetes.

Only a few counts were recorded for this clone. This chain links TRBV2 with TRBJ2-7; maybe TRBD1 (5 bases). The CDR3 spans 12 residues. Trimming stripped 7 bases from V and 3 bases from J, with 10 bases between. CDR1 is SNHLY and CDR2 is FYNNEI in the germline V gene. CDR3 protein: CASKVRGYEQYF. In DNA, the CDR3 is TGTGCCAGCAAGGTTAGGGGCTACGAGCAGTACTTC.

The table lists this clone with a few counts. V usage is TRBV19 and J usage is TRBJ2-5; the D gene is possibly TRBD2 (5 bases). Germline CDR1 reads LNHDA; CDR2 reads SQIVND (reference sequence). V was trimmed by 5 bases and J by 3 bases, leaving 10 bases between them. The CDR3 runs to 13 residues. The CDR3 DNA sequence: TGTGCCAGTAGTGGAAGGCGGGAAGAGACCCAGTACTTC. Its protein is CASSGRREETQYF.

This clone has more than one count but fewer than ten. This chain uses TRBV29-1 with TRBJ1-5; D uncertain. CDR1 and CDR2 (germline): SQVTM, ANQGSEA. V was cut by 4 bases and J by 8 bases, with 12 bases left in between. The CDR3 length is 12 residues. CDR3 sequence reads: CSVGHAGEPQHF. The CDR3 DNA reads as TGCAGCGTTGGCCACGCCGGGGAGCCCCAGCATTTT.

In its sample, this clone was seen a few times. The gene calls are TRBV11-2 and TRBJ2-1, with 8 bases aligning to TRBD2. This CDR3 has 16 residues. Germline V gives CDR1 SGHAT, CDR2 FQNNGV. V was clipped by 2 bases and J by 6 bases; unmatched bases: 9. The CDR3 DNA follows: TGTGCCAGCAGCTTACTTCTAGCGGCGGGAGGCAATGAGCAGTTCTTC. Translating gives CASSLLLAAGGNEQFF.